This T cell receptor (beta chain) was recorded in a study of OX40 agonist ivuxolimab in advanced cancers. Whole-study context: A male proportion of about 80% was recorded, with mean age around 64 years and range about 23 to 90. Study results and limitations: Certain nonresponding patients likewise had low normalized T-cell clonal expansion.

This clone was seen only a few times. What it recognizes is unknown. This table comes from immunoSEQ multiplex PCR, and its TCRdb copy is limited to in-frame clones, with some not included. The table has fewer than 25,000 clones, 70% to 90% seen once; the top ten hold around 34%. The germline gives CDR1 SGHRS, CDR2 YFSETQ. This CDR3 region has 16 residues. V shed 4 bases, J shed 3 bases, and the junction held 8 bases outside the gene matches. The material was CD4+ or CD8+ T cells sorted from blood, obtained in a trial of the OX40 agonist ivuxolimab. This sequence originates from an adult with an advanced solid tumor such as melanoma, head and neck, liver or kidney cancer. The rearrangement uses TRBV5-1 and TRBJ2-2, with 8 bases matching TRBD2. The DNA for the CDR3 is TGCGCCAGCAGCACCCCCCGGACTAGCCACACCGGGGAGCTGTTTTTT. The encoded protein is CASSTPRTSHTGELFF.